Listed below are T cell receptor beta chains from one sample, sequenced in a study of human T cells and chemical hapten exposure. Each CDR3 protein is one row after TCRdb ran MiXCR on the RACE reads. The table shows 60,000 to 90,000 distinct CDR3 sequences, with 8.6% occurring only once. The material sequenced was whole blood. The receptors shown here come from a female donor in good health. Some clones in this sample may be carry-over from other donors' samples. Both conserved end residues are part of each CDR3. A D gene is named only where the DNA matches it firmly. The listing skips clone size in some rows; elsewhere it reads once, few, many or a size class.

size	D	J	V	DNA	CDR3
many	-	TRBJ2-3	TRBV13	TGTGCCAGCAGCTTCTCCGGGACCCCCACAGATACGCAGTATTTT	CASSFSGTPTDTQYF
many	-	TRBJ2-3	TRBV7-9	TGTGCCAGCAGCCTTCAAGATACGCAGTATTTT	CASSLQDTQYF
-	-	TRBJ1-5	TRBV6-6	TGTGCCAGCAGTTACTCGATATTAGGGGACCAGCCCCAGCATTTT	CASSYSILGDQPQHF
-	-	TRBJ2-5	TRBV3-1	TGTGCCAGCGTGCCAGGGCGAGGCGAGACCCAGTACTTC	CASVPGRGETQYF
few	-	TRBJ1-2	TRBV20-1	TGCAGTGCGAGAGGGGAGAATGGCTACACCTTC	CSARGENGYTF
-	-	TRBJ2-7	TRBV3-1	TGTGCCAGCAGCCCGCCCACCACAAGAGGGCAGTACTTC	CASSPPTTRGQYF
many	-	TRBJ2-3	TRBV6-4	TGTGCCAGCAGTGACGACCCTTCTAGCACAGATACGCAGTATTTT	CASSDDPSSTDTQYF
few	-	TRBJ2-7	TRBV6-1	TGTGCCAGCAACAAGGGCTACGAGCAGTACTTC	CASNKGYEQYF
many	TRBD1	TRBJ2-7	TRBV4-2	TGTGCCAGCAGCCAATCCACAGGGGAGAGCTCCTACGAGCAGTACTTC	CASSQSTGESSYEQYF
many	-	TRBJ1-4	TRBV20-1	TGCAGTGCTACCCCCAACTATAATGAAAAACTGTTTTTC	CSATPNYNEKLFF
many	-	TRBJ1-4	TRBV29-1	TGCAGCGTTGAAGACCGACAGGTTTTTAATGAAAAACTGTTTTTT	CSVEDRQVFNEKLFF
many	TRBD1	TRBJ2-7	TRBV20-1	TGCAGTGCTAAACAGGGGGCGGGCGAGCAGTACTTC	CSAKQGAGEQYF
many	-	TRBJ2-3	TRBV4-2	TGTGCCAGCAGCCAGGCCGGGACTCCGAGTGAGCCACACGCAGATACGCAGTATTTT	CASSQAGTPSEPHADTQYF
many	-	TRBJ2-3	TRBV4-3	TGCGCCAGCAGCCAACAAGATTGGGATACGCAGTATTTT	CASSQQDWDTQYF
-	-	TRBJ1-5	TRBV6-1	TGTGCCAGCAGTGAAGCCGGAGGAGACCGGCCCCAGCATTTT	CASSEAGGDRPQHF
many	TRBD1	TRBJ2-7	TRBV19	TGTGCCAGTAGCCAACAGGGGGCATACGAGCAGTACTTC	CASSQQGAYEQYF
few	-	TRBJ1-1	TRBV5-5	TGTGCCAGCAGCTTGAATCTACAGGGAGTCAACACTGAAGCTTTCTTT	CASSLNLQGVNTEAFF
many	TRBD2	TRBJ2-5	TRBV12-3/TRBV12-4	TGTGCCAGCAGTCCCCCTGGCGGGGGACAAGAGACCCAGTACTTC	CASSPPGGGQETQYF
-	TRBD1	TRBJ2-7	TRBV13	TGTGCCAGCAGCTTAACGGACAGGGTCCGTAGCGAGCAGTACTTC	CASSLTDRVRSEQYF
few	-	TRBJ2-3	TRBV7-8	TGTGCCAGCAGCTTAGCGGGCAGGGTAAGGGCGCAGTATTTT	CASSLAGRVRAQYF
many	-	TRBJ2-5	TRBV20-1	TGCAGTGGTATGCAGGGGCCGGAGACCCAGTACTTC	CSGMQGPETQYF
few	-	TRBJ2-3	TRBV5-1	TGCGCCAGCAGCTGGGCTCGGGCAGATACGCAGTATTTT	CASSWARADTQYF
many	-	TRBJ1-2	TRBV20-1	TGCAGTGCTAGACAGGGAGGTAGCTATGGCTACACCTTC	CSARQGGSYGYTF
many	-	TRBJ1-6	TRBV7-2	TGTGCCAGCAGCTTGAGGGTTTCACCCGGTAATTCACCCCTCCACTTT	CASSLRVSPGNSPLHF
few	-	TRBJ1-1	TRBV29-1	TGCAGCGGTCGGCCTGGGCCTGAAGCTTTCTTT	CSGRPGPEAFF
many	-	TRBJ2-6	TRBV5-5	TGTGCCAGCAGCTTGCGCCAGGGCCTCTCTGGGGCCAACGTCCTGACTTTC	CASSLRQGLSGANVLTF
few	-	TRBJ1-1	TRBV5-1	TGCGCCAGCAGCACCTCCGGGACAAGGACTGAAGCTTTCTTT	CASSTSGTRTEAFF
-	TRBD2	TRBJ2-2	TRBV29-1	TGCAGCGCGAATAGTGTGACGGGGGGGCCCGGGGAGCTGTTTTTT	CSANSVTGGPGELFF
-	-	TRBJ2-5	TRBV11-2	TGTGCCAGCAGCTTTCGCGAGACCCAGTACTTC	CASSFRETQYF
-	-	TRBJ1-1	TRBV7-2	TGTGCCAGCAGCTTAGTTATGTTGGTAGGGGTGGCTGGGGCTTTCTTT	CASSLVMLVGVAGAFF
few	-	TRBJ2-3	TRBV29-1	TGCAGCGGGTTACTACAGGGAGGGGTCGGCACAGATACGCAGTATTTT	CSGLLQGGVGTDTQYF
-	-	TRBJ2-3	TRBV12-3/TRBV12-4	TGTGCCAGCAGTTTGAGGGGGGCTGCAGATACGCAGTATTTT	CASSLRGAADTQYF
-	-	TRBJ2-3	TRBV6-4	TGTGCCAGCAGTGACTGGCCGGAGTATACGCAGTATTTT	CASSDWPEYTQYF
-	TRBD1	TRBJ1-2	TRBV18	TGTGCCAGCTCACCTCAGGGGGCCGGCTACACCTTC	CASSPQGAGYTF
few	-	TRBJ1-3	TRBV28	TGTGCCAGCAGCCCCAAGTCTAGGGCCAGGGAGTCTGGAAACACCATATATTTT	CASSPKSRARESGNTIYF
many	-	TRBJ1-5	TRBV20-1	TGCAGTGCTAGTGGTACAGGGAGTCAGCCCCAGCATTTT	CSASGTGSQPQHF
many	-	TRBJ2-7	TRBV2	TGTGCCAGCAGCGAATCTAAAAAGCAGTACTTC	CASSESKKQYF
many	-	TRBJ1-6	TRBV18	TGTGCCAGCTCACCCGGAACTAATTCACCCCTCCACTTT	CASSPGTNSPLHF
many	-	TRBJ1-1	TRBV6-5	TGTGCCAGCCAAACCATGAACACTGAAGCTTTCTTT	CASQTMNTEAFF
-	-	TRBJ1-3	TRBV7-9	TGTGCCAGCAGCTCCCCGACATATGGAAACACCATATATTTT	CASSSPTYGNTIYF
few	-	TRBJ1-4	TRBV5-1	TGCGCCAGCAGTCCGGACACAACTAATGAAAAACTGTTTTTT	CASSPDTTNEKLFF
-	-	TRBJ1-4	TRBV2	TGTGCCAGCAGTGATGGGACCCTAATTAATGAAAAACTGTTTTTT	CASSDGTLINEKLFF
-	-	TRBJ2-7	TRBV2	TGTGCCAGCAGTGAAGGGGACCTACCCGAGCAGTACTTC	CASSEGDLPEQYF
few	-	TRBJ1-5	TRBV12-3/TRBV12-4	TGTGCCAGCAGCAAGCTGCGGGACAATCAGCCCCAGCATTTT	CASSKLRDNQPQHF